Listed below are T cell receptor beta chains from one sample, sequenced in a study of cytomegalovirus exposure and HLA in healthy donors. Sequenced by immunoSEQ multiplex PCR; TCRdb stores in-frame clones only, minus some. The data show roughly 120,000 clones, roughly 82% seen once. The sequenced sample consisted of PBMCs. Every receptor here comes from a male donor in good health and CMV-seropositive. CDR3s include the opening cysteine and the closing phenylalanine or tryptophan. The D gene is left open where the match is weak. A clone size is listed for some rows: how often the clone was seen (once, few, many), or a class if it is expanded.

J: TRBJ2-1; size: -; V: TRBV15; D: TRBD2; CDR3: CATSRDLAGGGEQFF; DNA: TGTGCCACCAGCAGAGATCTAGCGGGAGGGGGCGAGCAGTTCTTC
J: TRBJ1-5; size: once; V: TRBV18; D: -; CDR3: CASSSGSNQPQHF; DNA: TGTGCCAGCTCTTCAGGGTCAAATCAGCCCCAGCATTTT
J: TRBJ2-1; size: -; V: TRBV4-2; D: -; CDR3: CASSQEVLDGEQFF; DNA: TGTGCCAGCAGCCAAGAAGTACTAGACGGTGAGCAGTTCTTC
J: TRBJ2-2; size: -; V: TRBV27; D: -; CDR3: CASRVGGERPTTGELFF; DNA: TGTGCCAGCAGAGTCGGTGGCGAGCGGCCTACCACCGGGGAGCTGTTTTTT
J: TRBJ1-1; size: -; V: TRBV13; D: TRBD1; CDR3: CASSLGRDRPKGNTEAFF; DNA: TGTGCCAGCAGCTTAGGTCGGGACAGACCTAAAGGGAACACTGAAGCTTTCTTT
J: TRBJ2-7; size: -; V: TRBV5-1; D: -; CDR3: CASSLAPDRVPYEQYF; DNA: TGCGCCAGCAGCTTGGCCCCGGATCGGGTTCCCTACGAGCAGTACTTC
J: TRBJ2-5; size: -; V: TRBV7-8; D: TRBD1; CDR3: CASSLPGQGWQTQYF; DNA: TGTGCCAGCAGCTTACCCGGACAGGGGTGGCAGACCCAGTACTTC
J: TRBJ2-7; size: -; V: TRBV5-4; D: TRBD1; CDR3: CASSLDRVEQYF; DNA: TGTGCCAGCAGCCTTGACAGGGTTGAGCAGTACTTC
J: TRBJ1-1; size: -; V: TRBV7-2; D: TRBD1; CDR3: CASSSQGDRLNTEAFF; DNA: TGTGCCAGCAGCTCCCAGGGGGACAGGTTGAACACTGAAGCTTTCTTT
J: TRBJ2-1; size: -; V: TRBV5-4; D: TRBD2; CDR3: CASSSRASGSWGNEQFF; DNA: TGTGCCAGCAGCTCTCGGGCTAGCGGGAGTTGGGGGAATGAGCAGTTCTTC
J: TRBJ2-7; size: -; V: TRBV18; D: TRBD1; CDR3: CATSRDRGYEQYF; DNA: TGTGCCACCTCAAGGGACAGGGGCTACGAGCAGTACTTC
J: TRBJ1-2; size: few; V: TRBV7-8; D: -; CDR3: CASSLGAVSYGYTF; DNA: TGTGCCAGCAGCTTAGGGGCAGTGAGCTATGGCTACACCTTC
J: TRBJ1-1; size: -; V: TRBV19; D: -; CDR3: CASSIEAGSEAFF; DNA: TGTGCCAGTAGTATTGAAGCCGGGAGTGAAGCTTTCTTT
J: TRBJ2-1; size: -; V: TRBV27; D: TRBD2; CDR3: CASSSTRLATYNEQFF; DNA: TGTGCCAGCAGTTCAACCCGACTAGCGACCTACAATGAGCAGTTCTTC
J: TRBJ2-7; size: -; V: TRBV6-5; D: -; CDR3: CASSSAWTGFYEQYF; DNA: TGTGCCAGCAGTTCCGCTTGGACGGGATTCTACGAGCAGTACTTC
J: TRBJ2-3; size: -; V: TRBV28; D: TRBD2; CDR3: CASTPLRELAGHTDTQYF; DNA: TGTGCCAGCACTCCCCTCAGGGAACTAGCGGGACACACAGATACGCAGTATTTT
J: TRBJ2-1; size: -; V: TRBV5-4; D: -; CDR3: CASGPQAPNEQFF; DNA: TGTGCCAGCGGCCCCCAGGCGCCGAATGAGCAGTTCTTC
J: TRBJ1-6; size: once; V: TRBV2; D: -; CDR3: CASFRDGASPLHF; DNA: TGTGCCAGCTTCAGGGATGGGGCTTCACCCCTCCACTTT
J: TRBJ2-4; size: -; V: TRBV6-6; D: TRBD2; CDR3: CASSYSILAGGTIQYF; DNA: TGTGCCAGCAGTTACTCGATACTAGCGGGAGGAACCATTCAGTACTTC
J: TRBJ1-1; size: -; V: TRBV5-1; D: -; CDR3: CASSLDGRDEAFF; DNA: TGCGCCAGCAGCTTGGACGGCAGGGATGAAGCTTTCTTT
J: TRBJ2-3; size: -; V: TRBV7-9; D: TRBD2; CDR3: CASSFRLAGGGDTQYF; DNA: TGTGCCAGCAGTTTTCGACTAGCGGGAGGGGGAGATACGCAGTATTTT
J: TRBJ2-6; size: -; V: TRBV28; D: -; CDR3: CASRGFGRSGANGLTF; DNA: TGTGCCAGCAGGGGGTTCGGACGCTCTGGGGCCAACGGCCTGACTTTC
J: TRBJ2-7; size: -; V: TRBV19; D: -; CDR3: CASSIQATLPLEQYF; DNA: TGTGCCAGTAGTATTCAGGCCACACTCCCTCTCGAGCAGTACTTC
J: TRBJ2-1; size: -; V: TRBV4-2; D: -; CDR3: CASSQDRNEQFF; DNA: TGTGCCAGCAGCCAAGACCGTAATGAGCAGTTCTTC
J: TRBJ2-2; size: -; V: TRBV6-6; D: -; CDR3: CATKGTNTGELFF; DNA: TGTGCCACTAAAGGGACTAACACCGGGGAGCTGTTTTTT
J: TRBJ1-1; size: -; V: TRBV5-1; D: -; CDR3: CASSLAGGGGETEAFF; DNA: TGCGCCAGCAGCTTGGCCGGTGGGGGAGGGGAGACTGAAGCTTTCTTT
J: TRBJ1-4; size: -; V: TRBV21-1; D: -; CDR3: CASSKEKKVGTGFTNEKLFF; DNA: TGTGCCAGCAGCAAAGAAAAAAAAGTCGGGACTGGGTTCACTAATGAAAAACTGTTTTTT
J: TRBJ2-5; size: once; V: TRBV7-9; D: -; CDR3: CASSRSKGHLQETQYF; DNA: TGTGCCAGCAGCCGAAGTAAGGGACACCTACAAGAGACCCAGTACTTC
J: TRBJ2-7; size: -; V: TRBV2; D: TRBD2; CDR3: CASSEASGRGHEQYF; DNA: TGTGCCAGCAGTGAGGCTAGCGGGAGGGGCCACGAGCAGTACTTC
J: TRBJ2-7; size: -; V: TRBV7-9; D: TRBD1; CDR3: CASSHQTGAPGGSEQYF; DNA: TGTGCCAGCAGCCACCAGACAGGGGCCCCCGGTGGAAGCGAACAGTACTTC
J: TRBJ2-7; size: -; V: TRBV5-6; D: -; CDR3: CASSLGLGDEQYF; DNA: TGTGCCAGCAGCTTGGGACTAGGAGACGAGCAGTACTTC
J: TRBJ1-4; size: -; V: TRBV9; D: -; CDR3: CASSVDGGGDEKLFF; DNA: TGTGCCAGCAGCGTAGATGGGGGCGGCGATGAAAAACTGTTTTTT
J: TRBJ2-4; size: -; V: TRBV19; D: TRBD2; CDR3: CASRVQGLAENIQYF; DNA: TGTGCCAGTCGCGTCCAGGGACTAGCGGAAAACATTCAGTACTTC
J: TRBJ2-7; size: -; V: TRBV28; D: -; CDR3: CASSFPGMDEQYF; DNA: TGTGCCAGCAGTTTCCCAGGTATGGACGAGCAGTACTTC
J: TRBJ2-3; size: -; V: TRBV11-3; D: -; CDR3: CASSFSGSGRGRSDTQYF; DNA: TGTGCCAGCAGCTTTAGCGGAAGCGGCAGAGGGCGGTCAGATACGCAGTATTTT
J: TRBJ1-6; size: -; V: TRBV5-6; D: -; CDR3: CASSLTIQGGNSPLHF; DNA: TGTGCCAGCAGTCTCACTATTCAGGGTGGTAATTCACCCCTCCACTTT
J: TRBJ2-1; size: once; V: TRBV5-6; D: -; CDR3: CASSFDPQQQFF; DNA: TGTGCCAGCAGCTTCGATCCACAGCAGCAGTTCTTC
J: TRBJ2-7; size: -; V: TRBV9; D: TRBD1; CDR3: CASSEGTGSYEQYF; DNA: TGTGCCAGCAGCGAGGGGACAGGATCCTACGAGCAGTACTTC
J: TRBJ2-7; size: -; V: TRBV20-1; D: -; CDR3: CSARGPYEQYF; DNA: TGCAGTGCTAGGGGCCCCTACGAGCAGTACTTC
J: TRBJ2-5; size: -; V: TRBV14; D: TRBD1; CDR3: CASSQGLGQAWNGETQYF; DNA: TGTGCCAGCAGCCAGGGGTTGGGACAGGCTTGGAATGGAGAGACCCAGTACTTC
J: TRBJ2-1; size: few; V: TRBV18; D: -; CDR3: CASSPPHQEQFF; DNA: TGTGCCAGCTCACCACCGCACCAGGAGCAGTTCTTC
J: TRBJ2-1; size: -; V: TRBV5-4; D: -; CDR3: CASSLGDTGIPSYNEQFF; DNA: TGTGCCAGCAGCTTAGGAGACACAGGGATCCCGAGCTACAATGAGCAGTTCTTC
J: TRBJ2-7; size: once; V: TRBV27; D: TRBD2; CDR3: CASSSGTSYEQYF; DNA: TGTGCCAGCAGTAGCGGGACTTCCTACGAGCAGTACTTC
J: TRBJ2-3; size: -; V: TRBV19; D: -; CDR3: CASNIGSTDTQYF; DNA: TGTGCCAGTAATATCGGGAGCACAGATACGCAGTATTTT
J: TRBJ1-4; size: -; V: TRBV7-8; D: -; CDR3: CASSLVGSWGETNEKLFF; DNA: TGTGCCAGCAGCTTAGTGGGGTCCTGGGGGGAGACTAATGAAAAACTGTTTTTT
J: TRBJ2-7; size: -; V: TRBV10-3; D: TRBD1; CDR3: CAISESGTGDNEQYF; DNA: TGTGCCATCAGTGAGTCCGGGACAGGGGATAACGAGCAGTACTTC
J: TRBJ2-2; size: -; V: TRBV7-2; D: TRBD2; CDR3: CASSLRLADTGELFF; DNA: TGTGCCAGCAGCTTACGACTAGCGGACACCGGGGAGCTGTTTTTT
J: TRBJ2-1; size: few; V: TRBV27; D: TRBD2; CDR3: CASRGREGLNEQFF; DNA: TGTGCCAGCAGGGGGCGGGAGGGCCTGAATGAGCAGTTCTTC
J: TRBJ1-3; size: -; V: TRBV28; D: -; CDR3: CASSLRSSGNTIYF; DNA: TGTGCCAGCAGCCTACGGAGCTCTGGAAACACCATATATTTT